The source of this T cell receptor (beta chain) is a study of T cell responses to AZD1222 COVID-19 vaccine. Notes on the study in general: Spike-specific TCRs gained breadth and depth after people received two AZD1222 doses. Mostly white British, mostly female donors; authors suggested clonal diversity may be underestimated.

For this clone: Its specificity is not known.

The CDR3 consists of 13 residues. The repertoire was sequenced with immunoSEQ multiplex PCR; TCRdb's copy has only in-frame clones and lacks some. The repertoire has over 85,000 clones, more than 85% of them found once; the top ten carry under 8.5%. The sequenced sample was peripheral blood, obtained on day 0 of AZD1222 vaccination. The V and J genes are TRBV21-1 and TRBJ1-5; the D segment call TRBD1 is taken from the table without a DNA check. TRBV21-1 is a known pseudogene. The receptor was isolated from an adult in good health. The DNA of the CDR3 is TGTGCCAGCAGGGGACAGAGGAACCAGTACCAGCATTTT. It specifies CASRGQRNQYQHF.